This paragraph reports one T cell receptor (beta chain). The CDR3 loop spans 17 amino acids. CDR1 is SEHNR and CDR2 is FQNEAQ in the germline V gene (reference sequence). J gave up 3 bases and V 3 bases, and 11 bases lay outside the gene matches. This sample is part of a study of blood T cell repertoires in COVID-19. Generated by immunoSEQ multiplex PCR, the TCRdb table keeps only in-frame clones and is missing some. The sample records under 200,000 clones, around 80% being singletons. The rearrangement links TRBV7-9 to TRBJ1-1; TRBD1 agrees at 9 bases. This TCR was recovered from a middle-aged man who had recovered from COVID-19. The material sequenced was PBMCs or T cells enriched from blood (not recorded which). CDR3 protein: CASSFHRGRWVDTEAFF. The CDR3 DNA follows: TGTGCCAGCAGCTTCCACAGGGGGCGTTGGGTCGACACTGAAGCTTTCTTT.